Shown below are 10 T cell receptor beta chains from a single sample sequenced in a study of shared clonotypes between healthy human individuals. Here immunoSEQ multiplex PCR was the method, and the copy in TCRdb shows in-frame clones only, minus some. The data hold over a million clones, with approximately 80% observed a single time. Sequencing was performed on memory CD4+ T cells from PBMCs. Subset meaning: CD45RA-negative fraction. The origin of the receptors is a man aged 18 to 29 in good health. Some clones in this sample may be carry-over from other donors' samples.

In regard to this clone: Other DNA sequences in the sample encode the same CDR3. The chain uses TRBV7-9 and TRBJ1-2; D gene ambiguous. The CDR3 contains 11 residues. V lost 4 bases, J lost 8 bases, and 8 bases lay in between. Germline V gives CDR1 SEHNR, CDR2 FQNEAQ (reference sequence). The CDR3 region has the DNA TGTGCCAGCAGCTCCGCTGGGGGCTACACCTTC. It specifies CASSSAGGYTF.

V and J are TRBV28 and TRBJ2-2; D may be TRBD1 or TRBD2 (7 bases each). Germline lookup yields CDR1 MDHEN and CDR2 SYDVKM. V lost 8 bases, J lost 0 bases, and 16 bases lay in between. This CDR3 region has 16 residues. The CDR3 is CASRQGGESNTGELFF. For the CDR3, the DNA is TGTGCCAGCCGACAGGGAGGGGAGTCGAACACCGGGGAGCTGTTTTTT.

Many counts were recorded for this clone. In the same sample, other DNA sequences code for this CDR3. The chain links TRBV5-1 to TRBJ2-2; possible D gene TRBD2, 6 bases. The length of the CDR3 is 15 residues. CDR1 and CDR2 from the germline V gene are SGHRS and YFSETQ. V was shortened by 6 bases and J by 5 bases, with 17 bases between the two germline ends. The CDR3 DNA reads TGCGCCAGCACTGAAGATCCCGGGAGTACCGGGGAGCTGTTTTTT. Encoded protein: CASTEDPGSTGELFF.

The V call is TRBV28, the J call TRBJ1-1; D remains ambiguous. V was clipped by 6 bases and J by 6 bases, with 11 bases between them. Germline V CDR1 and CDR2: MDHEN, SYDVKM. This CDR3 comprises 12 residues. CDR3 bases: TGTGCCAGCAGCCCCATGGTTTCTGAAGCTTTCTTT. This sequence encodes CASSPMVSEAFF. Looking up the rest from reference TRBV28 and TRBJ1-1 gives the full variable domain: DVKVTQSSRYLVKRTGEKVFLECVQDMDHENMFWYRQDPGLGLRLIYFSYDVKMKEKGDIPEGYSVSREKKERFSLILESASTNQTSMYLCASSPMVSEAFFGQGTRLTVV.

This clone was seen a few times. As DNA, the CDR3 is TGTGCCAGCAGCGAGAGCGGGAGAGGGACCTACGAGCAGTACTTC. Translation gives CASSESGRGTYEQYF. The genes are TRBV9 and TRBJ2-7, with TRBD2 identical over 8 bases. This CDR3 region has 15 residues. V dropped 3 bases and J dropped 2; count of bases not matched to a gene: 7. CDR1 is SGDLS, CDR2 YYNGEE, per germline.

The rearrangement links TRBV28 to TRBJ2-2; 8 bases line up with TRBD2. V lost 4 bases, J lost 7 bases, and 8 bases stayed unmatched. Per the germline V gene, CDR1 is MDHEN and CDR2 is SYDVKM. There are 15 residues in the CDR3. In DNA, the CDR3 is TGTGCCAGCAGTTCCCCGACCGGGAGGGGCGGGGAGCTGTTTTTT. Its protein product is CASSSPTGRGGELFF.

This clone was detected only a few times. The chain uses TRBV18 and TRBJ1-3; 9 bases line up with TRBD1. Trimming cost V 4 bases and J 0 bases; bases outside gene matches: 4. CDR1 is KGHSH and CDR2 is LQKENI in the germline V gene. CDR3 length: 16 residues. CDR3 nucleotide sequence: TGTGCCAGCTCACTCGGACAGGGGAGCTCTGGAAACACCATATATTTT. Translated: CASSLGQGSSGNTIYF.

The chain couples TRBV7-2 to TRBJ2-5; TRBD2 aligns across 10 bases. Germline V gives CDR1 SGHTA, CDR2 FQGNSA. The CDR3 length is 15 residues. Germline trimming cut 5 bases from V and 5 bases from J; bases unmatched to any gene: 8. The CDR3 protein is CASSRQSGRGETQYF. In nucleotides, the CDR3 is TGTGCCAGCAGCCGTCAAAGCGGGAGGGGGGAGACCCAGTACTTC. Supplemented by reference TRBV7-2 and TRBJ2-5, the full variable domain reads GAGVSQSPSNKVTEKGKDVELRCDPISGHTALYWYRQSLGQGLEFLIYFQGNSAPDKSGLPSDRFSAERTGGSVSTLTIQRTQQEDSAVYLCASSRQSGRGETQYFGPGTRLLVL.

The CDR3 reads CASSPVERTGNTIYF. The DNA for the CDR3 is TGTGCCAGCAGCCCGGTGGAGCGGACCGGAAACACCATATATTTT. V gene TRBV28 combines with J gene TRBJ1-3; D is undetermined. The ends were cut back, 6 bases at V and 4 bases at J, with 16 bases in the middle. This CDR3 is 15 amino acids long. The germline gives CDR1 MDHEN, CDR2 SYDVKM.

Only one count was recorded for this clone. The CDR3 reads CASSKVAAYEQYF. The CDR3 DNA sequence: TGTGCCAGCAGCAAAGTGGCAGCCTACGAGCAGTACTTC. V and J are TRBV21-1 and TRBJ2-7; the table gives TRBD1 as D, unverified against the DNA. TRBV21-1 is reported as a pseudogene. The CDR3 totals 13 residues.